The clone carrying this T cell receptor beta chain was detected only a few times. Its antigen is unknown. The donors were part of the roughly 130-subject validation cohort, which stood apart from the roughly 670-subject first cohort. This sample was taken from a study of cytomegalovirus exposure and HLA in healthy donors. Study-wide results and caveats: Specific recognition of CMV antigens was confirmed in vitro for a few chains (all CMV-associated). According to a later analysis, TCR clusters from the first cohort tended to co-occur in the 90 to 150 validation repertoires. The listing of 150 to 200 TCR beta chains classed them as cytomegalovirus-associated.

Produced via immunoSEQ multiplex PCR; TCRdb's table is partial and in-frame only. The sample records about 130,000 clones, about 87% being singletons. The germline CDR1 and CDR2 sequences are KGHSH and LQKENI. The CDR3 consists of 13 residues. V was pared by 6 bases and J by 2 bases, with 10 bases between. This clonotype was sampled from a woman aged 25-40 years in good health and CMV-seropositive. Specimen: PBMCs. V and J are TRBV18 and TRBJ1-2, with unresolved D. For the CDR3, the DNA is TGTGCCAGCTCCGCGGTCCGGAACTATGGCTACACCTTC. Its translation is CASSAVRNYGYTF.